Shown below are 24 T cell receptor beta chains from a single sample sequenced in a study of T cell responses to AZD1222 COVID-19 vaccine. Assay used: immunoSEQ multiplex PCR; TCRdb lists only in-frame clones, some missing. In the table there are 110,000 to 150,000 clones, 70% to 90% of which are singletons. Sample: peripheral blood, taken on day 0 of AZD1222 vaccination. Source of these receptors: an adult in good health.

This chain connects TRBV9 to TRBJ1-3, with a possible D match to TRBD1 (6 bases). CDR3 length equals 14 residues. V was shortened by 4 bases and J by 4 bases, with 12 bases between the two germline ends. CDR1 and CDR2 from the germline V gene are SGDLS and YYNGEE. CDR3 sequence (DNA): TGTGCCAGCAGCATTCGGGACACCGGAAACACCATATATTTT. This codes for CASSIRDTGNTIYF.

This clone was counted a single time. This chain joins TRBV19 and TRBJ2-1; no reliable D call. Trimming took 5 bases from V and 0 from J, leaving 11 bases between them. The germline gives CDR1 LNHDA, CDR2 SQIVND (reference sequence). The CDR3 is 15 amino acids. Here the CDR3 reads CASSSTFSSYNEQFF. For the CDR3, the DNA is TGTGCCAGTAGTTCGACTTTCAGCTCCTACAATGAGCAGTTCTTC.

The chain links TRBV6-5 to TRBJ2-7; D gene unclear. Germline CDR1 is MNHEY and CDR2 is SVGAGI. The CDR3 extends over 11 amino acids. The ends were cut back, 10 bases at V and 11 bases at J, with 18 bases in the middle. The CDR3 DNA is TGTGCCACTAAAATTCAACCGCACGAGTACTTC. Translation: CATKIQPHEYF.

The CDR3 spells CASGENTIYF. CDR3 nucleotide sequence: TGTGCCTCTGGCGAAAACACCATATATTTT. The chain combines TRBV30 with TRBJ1-3; D remains ambiguous. This CDR3 region has 10 residues. Per germline, CDR1 GTSNPN and CDR2 SVGIG (reference sequence). V lost 7 bases and J 6 bases, leaving 7 bases between the germline ends.

This clone was seen a single time. The V and J genes are TRBV5-1 and TRBJ2-1; maybe TRBD2 (6 bases). The CDR3 is 15 residues long. CDR1 is SGHRS, CDR2 YFSETQ, per germline. The germline V and J ends were trimmed by 2 bases and 4 bases, with 13 bases remaining between them. The CDR3 region has the DNA TGCGCCAGCAGCTTCTCTTCCGGGAGTTACAATGAGCAGTTCTTC. This sequence encodes CASSFSSGSYNEQFF.

The V and J genes are TRBV7-2 and TRBJ2-4, with D perhaps being TRBD1 or TRBD2 (7 bases each). The CDR3 is 14 residues long. Germline CDR1 SGHTA, CDR2 FQGNSA. Between the trimmed V and J ends, which lost 5 bases and 8 bases, there was a span of 16 bases. CDR3 protein: CASSPGGQSHIQYF. The CDR3 DNA is TGTGCCAGCAGCCCGGGGGGACAGTCTCACATTCAGTACTTC. Drawing the rest from reference TRBV7-2 and TRBJ2-4, the complete variable domain is GAGVSQSPSNKVTEKGKDVELRCDPISGHTALYWYRQSLGQGLEFLIYFQGNSAPDKSGLPSDRFSAERTGGSVSTLTIQRTQQEDSAVYLCASSPGGQSHIQYFGAGTRLSVL.

This rearrangement joins TRBV30 to TRBJ1-5; no definite D call. Germline V gene sequence: CDR1 GTSNPN, CDR2 SVGIG (reference sequence). The ends were cut back, 1 base at V and 5 bases at J, with 6 bases in the middle. The CDR3 contains 12 residues. The CDR3 sequence: CAWSGVDQPQHF. The CDR3 bases are TGTGCCTGGAGTGGGGTCGATCAGCCCCAGCATTTT.

This chain links TRBV6-2 or TRBV6-3 with TRBJ2-1; 10 bases are a match to TRBD2. Trimming removed 0 bases from V and 5 bases from J; junction bases left unmatched: 1. The CDR3 covers 15 residues. Looked up from germline, CDR1 is MNHEY and CDR2 is SVGEGT. The CDR3 is CASSYSLAGNNEQFF. The DNA of the CDR3 is TGTGCCAGCAGTTACTCACTAGCGGGGAACAATGAGCAGTTCTTC.

The chain couples TRBV6-6 to TRBJ2-7; D may be TRBD1 (7 bases). The germline V gene encodes CDR1 MNHNY and CDR2 SVGAGI (reference sequence). Trimming removed 0 bases from V and 5 bases from J, with 17 bases in between. This CDR3 spans 16 amino acids. CDR3 in amino acids: CASSYSSGGRGNEQYF. CDR3 in DNA: TGTGCCAGCAGTTACTCGTCCGGGGGCAGGGGGAACGAGCAGTACTTC.

This clone appeared once. V usage is TRBV10-2 and J usage is TRBJ1-3; no reliable D call. Germline values: CDR1 WSHSY, CDR2 SAAADI. Trimming shortened V by 4 bases and J by 1 base, and 11 bases separated the two germline ends. There are 15 residues in the CDR3. The CDR3 sequence is CASSAKLHSGNTIYF. The CDR3 region has the DNA TGCGCCAGCAGTGCCAAACTCCATTCTGGAAACACCATATATTTT.

The gene calls are TRBV12-3 or TRBV12-4 and TRBJ1-2; a weak D match, TRBD1 (5 bases). With 6 bases removed from V and 8 bases from J, the gap between germline ends came to 16 bases. This CDR3 comprises 13 residues. CDR3 sequence reads: CASSPGPAGGYTF. DNA for the CDR3: TGTGCCAGCAGCCCGGGACCGGCGGGGGGCTACACCTTC.

The chain is built from TRBV6-5 and TRBJ1-5, with TRBD1 identical over 7 bases. V shed 4 bases and J 5 bases; nucleotides not matched to a gene: 2. The CDR3 runs 13 residues. Germline V gene sequence: CDR1 MNHEY, CDR2 SVGAGI. CDR3 in DNA: TGTGCCAGCAGTTTCGGGACAGATCAGCCCCAGCATTTT. As protein: CASSFGTDQPQHF.

The rearrangement links TRBV6-5 to TRBJ1-3, with a possible D match to TRBD1 (6 bases). The V gene's germline CDR1 is MNHEY and CDR2 SVGAGI. This CDR3 contains 14 residues. The V end lost 1 base, the J end lost 4 bases, and 8 bases lay between the germline ends. CDR3 protein: CASSYWQGGNTIYF. The CDR3 bases are TGTGCCAGCAGTTACTGGCAGGGGGGAAACACCATATATTTT.

This clone was seen a few times. This chain connects TRBV2 to TRBJ1-5; weak D call: TRBD1 (5 bases). There are 16 residues in the CDR3. In germline, CDR1 is SNHLY, CDR2 FYNNEI. V dropped 1 base and J dropped 7 bases, with 17 bases sitting between them. The CDR3 DNA reads as TGTGCCAGCAGTGAAGTGGGAGGCAGGGAGAGGCAGCCCCAGCATTTT. Its translation: CASSEVGGRERQPQHF.

The V and J genes are TRBV9 and TRBJ2-3; 11 bases are a match to TRBD2. Germline values: CDR1 SGDLS, CDR2 YYNGEE. This CDR3 spans 15 amino acids. J was trimmed by 5 bases and V by 6 bases; bases with no gene match: 8. The CDR3 sequence is CASNIAGGQGDTQYF. The CDR3 DNA reads TGTGCCAGCAACATAGCGGGGGGGCAGGGAGATACGCAGTATTTT.

The chain carries TRBV10-2 and TRBJ2-1, with 9 bases matching TRBD1. The CDR3 sequence is 15 residues long. The germline V gene has CDR1 WSHSY and CDR2 SAAADI. J lost 2 bases, V lost 6 bases, and 5 bases had no gene match. The CDR3 here is CASSLQGATYNEQFF. In nucleotides, the CDR3 is TGCGCCAGCAGCCTACAGGGGGCTACCTACAATGAGCAGTTCTTC.

For the CDR3, the DNA is TGTGCCAGCAGCTTGCAGCGCGAAGAGACCCAGTACTTC. Translation gives CASSLQREETQYF. V is TRBV5-4 and J is TRBJ2-5; D remains unclear. CDR3 size: 13 residues. Trimming cost V 1 base and J 3 bases, with 7 bases left between them. CDR1 SGHNT and CDR2 YYREEE come from the germline V gene (reference sequence).

The chain combines TRBV6-6 with TRBJ2-3; D remains unclear. CDR3 length: 15 amino acids. The V gene lost 11 bases and the J gene lost 0 bases, with 18 bases spanning the gap. Germline CDR1 and CDR2: MNHNY and SVGAGI (reference sequence). The chain's CDR3 is CASTPPARSTDTQYF. The CDR3 coding sequence is TGTGCCTCGACTCCTCCTGCCCGTAGCACAGATACGCAGTATTTT.

The chain links TRBV11-3 to TRBJ2-2; weak D call: TRBD1 (5 bases). V dropped 5 bases and J dropped 4 bases, with 20 bases sitting between them. The germline V gene has CDR1 SGHNT and CDR2 YENEEA. The CDR3 sequence is 17 residues long. CDR3 sequence: CASSDRTPDTLTGELFF. CDR3 coding DNA: TGTGCCAGCAGCGACCGGACCCCGGACACCCTCACCGGGGAGCTGTTTTTT.

The gene calls are TRBV7-2 and TRBJ2-3; TRBD2 agrees at 12 bases. V lost 5 bases and J lost 6; bases outside the gene matches: 6. From germline, CDR1 is SGHTA and CDR2 FQGNSA. CDR3 length: 15 residues. This chain's CDR3 is CASSTRLAGEDTQYF. The CDR3 DNA reads TGTGCCAGCAGCACACGACTAGCGGGAGAGGATACGCAGTATTTT.

The chain is built from TRBV14 and TRBJ2-2; 9 bases agree with TRBD1. V trimming: 4 bases; J trimming: 4 bases; junction bases outside the gene matches: 10. The germline gives CDR1 SGHDN, CDR2 FVKESK. The CDR3 extends over 17 amino acids. The CDR3 DNA reads as TGTGCCAGCAGCCCTTCGCTTGGGACAGGGATCACCGGGGAGCTGTTTTTT. Translating gives CASSPSLGTGITGELFF. The full variable domain, with the rest looked up from reference TRBV14 and TRBJ2-2, is EAGVTQFPSHSVIEKGQTVTLRCDPISGHDNLYWYRRVMGKEIKFLLHFVKESKQDESGMPNNRFLAERTGGTYSTLKVQPAELEDSGVYFCASSPSLGTGITGELFFGEGSRLTVL.

V and J are TRBV10-2 and TRBJ1-4, with 7 nucleotides matching TRBD1. Germline V gene sequence: CDR1 WSHSY, CDR2 SAAADI. V trimming: 0 bases; J trimming: 10 bases; junction bases outside the gene matches: 8. CDR3 length: 15 residues. The CDR3 spells CASSESTGDRPKLFF. The CDR3 nucleotides are TGCGCCAGCAGTGAGTCGACCGGGGACAGACCAAAACTGTTTTTT.

In regard to this clone: Sequence at one end of the junction differs from germline and may be a read error. This chain joins TRBV10-2 and TRBJ1-1, with 10 nucleotides matching TRBD1. The CDR3 sequence is 15 residues long. Germline CDR1 is WSHSY and CDR2 is SAAADI. Here the CDR3 DNA reads TGCGCCAGCAGCGGGAGGACAGGGGGGAACCCTGAAGCTTTCTTT. Its translation is CASSGRTGGNPEAFF.

V and J are TRBV2 and TRBJ1-6; tentatively, D is TRBD1 (5 bases). V was pared by 8 bases and J by 11 bases, with 13 bases between. The germline CDR1 and CDR2 sequences are SNHLY and FYNNEI. This CDR3 has 12 amino acids. In nucleotides, the CDR3 is TGTGCCAGCGGACATACACCGGCACCCCTCCACTTT. Encoded protein: CASGHTPAPLHF.